This paragraph covers one T cell receptor (beta chain) sequence. No cognate antigen has been identified for it. Base qualities are not recorded, but no much larger clone differs from it by a single base. The germline V end is reduced by 0 bases and the J end by 9 bases; junction bases left unmatched: 10. The CDR3 covers 16 residues, taking in both the cysteine and the phenylalanine. Only the CDR3 part of the read is kept: 48 bases, read in frame from the first base. CDR1 and CDR2, looked up from the germline V gene, are LGHNA and YNFKEQ. The cohort was made up of hundreds of healthy bone marrow donors. All cohort members were sampled while nominally healthy, although unrecorded immune exposures were likely present. The donor tested CMV seronegative, placing the donor among the 352 seronegative members of the cohort. Each donor provided a peripheral blood sample, and peripheral blood mononuclear cells were used for TCR beta sequencing. Genomic DNA extraction from the blood cell samples was performed with the Qiagen DNeasy Blood Extraction Kit.

Library prep was done by the immunoSEQ multiplex PCR assay. The multiplex PCR relied on a mix of 60 forward primers for TCR Vbeta segments and 13 reverse primers for TCR Jbeta segments. The CDR3 region of rearranged TCR beta genes was amplified from genomic DNA by a multiplex PCR assay. Amplified TCR beta libraries were sequenced as 87-base-pair reads on the Illumina HiSeq System. The authors' analysis ran thus. A later analysis counted about 80 million unique TCR beta chains across the 600 to 850 repertoires, and some 11 million of these chains were shared by at least two donors. Raw reads were error-corrected and collapsed into unique sequences with a nearest-neighbor algorithm that merged closely related sequences to remove PCR and sequencing errors. Alignment of CDR3 sequences to IMGT reference sequences was used to assign V, D and J gene segments. For a sequence to be retained, a match of at least six nucleotides was required to both a V gene segment and a J gene segment. Rearrangements were called productive when the CDR3 lacked stop codons and stayed in frame with V and J; all others were non-productive. CDR3 was defined by IMGT convention, running from the second conserved V-encoded cysteine to the conserved J-encoded phenylalanine. Sequences without an unambiguous match to a single V gene segment were excluded from the earlier analysis of about 600 of the donors. An earlier analysis of a few hundred of the donors called V segments functional above 56.7% productive rearrangements and segregating when the between-donor standard deviation exceeded 5%. A statistical classification framework was developed to diagnose cytomegalovirus status using the catalog of TCR beta chain sequences. V and J gene assignment, in a later analysis, came from comparing TCR nucleotide sequences with IMGT/GENE-DB human TR gene sequences. The TCRdist pipeline was used in a later analysis to assign CDR3 sequences and most-parsimonious VDJ recombination scenarios. In a later analysis, every TCR beta chain was defined by the combination of its CDR3 amino acid sequence and its V-gene family, and reads without a unique V-gene family were dropped. As a way to deal with suspected cross-contamination and a sequencing artifact, a later analysis dropped approximately 570 nucleotide sequences that were highly shared and had low generation probability. In a later analysis, a clonal expansion index was calculated for each public chain from normalized within-repertoire ranks of inferred template counts. A later analysis computed generation probabilities with a VDJ recombination model fitted to out-of-frame rearrangements, and checked the results against IGoR. Hypergeometric tests were used in a later analysis to score TCR-TCR, TCR-HLA and TCR-CMV co-occurrence, with a repertoire-size bias correction applied to the TCR pairs. To estimate false discovery rates, a later analysis permuted the HLA or CMV assignments 20 times. In a later analysis, co-occurring TCRs were grouped with DBSCAN, and TCRdist sequence similarity was added when clustering was performed within HLA-allele-positive subsets. Co-occurrence clustering excluded repertoires with fewer than 30,000 or more than 120,000 public chains, plus five with anomalous nucleotide sharing. The clones in this table, taken by TCRdb from immuneACCESS, are in-frame only. Not every clone is retained; where verified, under half of the shortfall comes from an unresolved V gene, and the cause of the rest is unknown. The V and J calls and the clone size are those of that table, but D and trimming were determined from the DNA. The sample records 150,000 to 200,000 clones, about 85% of which are singletons. Around 1.6% of the sample rests with the top ten.

The data were taken from a study of cytomegalovirus exposure and HLA in healthy donors (dated by TCRdb to about 2017). In terms of the full investigation: An earlier analysis of some 500 of the donors reported approximately 290 Gb of sequence data and around 110 million unique TCR beta sequences from 150 million to 200 million T cells. Class I and class II HLA loci were covered by the typing at four-digit resolution. Donor age, sex, ethnicity and CMV serostatus were compiled alongside the repertoire data. The aim of the study was to test whether cataloging public T cell receptors could identify signatures of past pathogen exposure. Every repertoire in the discovery cohort had been generated on one and the same sequencing platform. An early release covering 550 to 650 HLA-typed donors comprised about 300 gigabases of sequencing data and tens of millions of unique TCR sequences. To study patterns of TCR occurrence, a later analysis re-analyzed previously published TCR beta repertoires from more than 550 donors and added high-resolution HLA genotyping. Using immunosequencing, the study profiled T cell repertoires from about 650 subjects and related those repertoires to cytomegalovirus serostatus. A separate validation cohort of some 130 different subjects was used in addition to the roughly 700-subject first cohort. Among roughly 370 genotyped donors of the cohort, an average of approximately 250,000 unique TCR beta nucleotide sequences were sequenced per donor, 15% to 20% of them non-productive. In a later genetic analysis, genome-wide SNP genotypes for 398 of the 666 donors were used, and that subset was treated as a discovery cohort. Of the 350 to 450 genotyped donors, over 70% fell in the genetic ancestry cluster associated with self-reported Caucasian donors. The number of donors typed differed by locus, with 629-630 for A, B, C, DRB1 and DQB1, around 500 for DQA1, approximately 570 for DPA1, and some 440 for DPB1. The study combined high-throughput TCR immunosequencing, statistical association of individual TCRs with disease status, and machine learning to predict cytomegalovirus infection status. The later analysis used no new phenotypic data to find candidate immune exposures, relying instead on TCR beta sequences and their occurrence across donors. An earlier analysis of approximately 580 of the donors used high-throughput TCR beta sequencing to judge whether each TCR beta V gene segment behaved as functional or pseudogenic. Roughly five DR-DQ haplotypes were treated as single units for association and clustering because of strong linkage in the cohort. Study-level results and caveats: Linkage disequilibrium might explain the correlated functional status among segregating V segments, but an unknown experimental factor could not be ruled out. In an earlier analysis of approximately 600 of the donors, most TCR beta V segments were observed in productive rearrangements about 87% or about 30% of the time, broadly matching IMGT annotations. When HLA alleles, especially DR and DQ, strongly co-occurred, attributing TCR associations to individual alleles was difficult. Compared with the roughly 670-donor mean, donors in an Asian-associated ancestry cluster had fewer N-insertions in productive TCRs, according to a later genetic analysis. This cohort had only TCR beta chains sequenced, and the lack of alpha or paired-chain data limited which features could be detected. Because HLA typing was missing for some donors at each locus, association tests included only the typed subset. Cytomegalovirus status was reported to be diagnosed by the classifier with high specificity and sensitivity in both the original and validation cohorts. Immune exposure information for the cohort was limited to CMV serostatus. Sequencing depth was assumed to be roughly uniform across donors in the presence/absence analyses, though that assumption may not hold. Some IMGT-functional V segments, including TRBV6-2 and TRBV6-3, could not be distinguished by the 87-base-pair reads and were therefore excluded. In a later analysis, most CMV-associated TCR beta chains were found to appear HLA-restricted, with HLA associations seemingly driven largely by CMV exposure. A later genetic analysis associated a missense DCLRE1C variant with V-gene and J-gene trimming of TCR beta chains, and an independent cohort replicated the association. A few of the identified cytomegalovirus-associated TCR beta chains were confirmed in vitro to be specific for cytomegalovirus antigens. According to a later analysis, TCR association rates differed among HLA loci, with DRB1 alleles showing the most associated TCRs and HLA-C alleles showing the fewest. A later analysis found that HLA-associated TCR beta chains were more clonally expanded and had lower generation probabilities than equally common non-associated chains. A further reported finding was that TCR beta sequences accurately predicted the HLA-A and HLA-B alleles for most subjects in the first cohort. At a false discovery rate of 0.05, a later analysis linked around 15,000 TCR beta sequences to specific HLA alleles. The authors suggested that the approach could potentially be generalized to other disease states and immunological phenotypes. Because counts were too low, 15 or so rarely observed V segments, including chromosome 9 orphons, were excluded from the earlier analysis of some 540 of the donors. A group of highly shared sequence variants was considered likely to be a technical artifact of the sequencing pipeline. The study gave a list of 150 to 200 TCR beta chains associated with cytomegalovirus. Most TCR sequences were seen in very few donors, while some public TCRs were found in many individuals. In a later analysis, several top co-occurrence clusters were reported to appear linked to parvovirus B19, influenza, CMV and Epstein-Barr virus.

The chain couples TRBV4-2 to TRBJ2-1, with 8 junctional bases fitting TRBD2. Sequenced material: PBMCs. The sequence was obtained from a woman between 45 and 65 years old in good health and CMV-seronegative. For the CDR3, the sequence is CASSQDPAGVSGEQFF. In nucleotides, the sequence is TGTGCCAGCAGCCAAGATCCAGCGGGGGTCAGCGGTGAGCAGTTCTTC.